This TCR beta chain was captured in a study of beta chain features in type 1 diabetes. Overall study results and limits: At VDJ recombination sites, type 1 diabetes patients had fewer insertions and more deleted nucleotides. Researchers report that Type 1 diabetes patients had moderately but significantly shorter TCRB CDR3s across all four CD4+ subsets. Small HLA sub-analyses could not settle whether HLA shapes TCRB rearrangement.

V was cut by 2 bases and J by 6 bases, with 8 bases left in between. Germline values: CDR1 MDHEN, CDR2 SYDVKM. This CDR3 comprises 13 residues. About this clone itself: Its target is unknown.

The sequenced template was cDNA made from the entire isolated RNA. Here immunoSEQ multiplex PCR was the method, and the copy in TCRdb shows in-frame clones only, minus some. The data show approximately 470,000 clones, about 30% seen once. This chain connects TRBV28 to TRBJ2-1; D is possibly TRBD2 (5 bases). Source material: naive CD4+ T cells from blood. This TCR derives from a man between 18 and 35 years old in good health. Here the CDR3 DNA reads TGTGCCAGCAGTTTAAGGGAGCCCAATGAGCAGTTCTTC. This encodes CASSLREPNEQFF.